The entry below gives a single TCR beta chain sequence along with its context. Its antigen is undetermined. This record comes from a study of cytomegalovirus exposure and HLA in healthy donors. The overall study: Approximately 81% of approximately 400 genotyped donors fell in the Caucasian-associated ancestry cluster. Notes on the study in general: TCR beta V- and J-gene trimming was later associated with a missense DCLRE1C variant. Earlier analysis yielded a pattern in which most TCR beta V segments were productive about 90% or about 30% of the time.

The V gene's germline CDR1 is SGHNT and CDR2 YYREEE (reference sequence). V lost 1 base and J lost 5, with 12 bases in between. There are 14 residues in the CDR3. The PCR made use of 60 Vbeta and 13 Jbeta primers. Per the original methods: There were about 86 million unique TCR beta chains by a later count, and around 10 million of them were shared. The data were produced by immunoSEQ multiplex PCR, yet TCRdb's version contains in-frame clones alone and is incomplete. D and trimming were read from the DNA, whereas the V and J calls and clone size are those reported in that table. The sample yields 160,000 or so clones, 70% to 90% seen once.

The source is a woman between 18 and 30 years old in good health and CMV-seronegative. Sequenced material: PBMCs. The J gene is TRBJ2-5, the V gene TRBV5-4; D is possibly TRBD2 (6 bases). This chain's CDR3 is CASSLRDGGETQYF. CDR3 sequence (DNA): TGTGCCAGCAGCTTGCGTGACGGAGGGGAGACCCAGTACTTC. The entire variable domain, with the rest obtained from reference TRBV5-4 and TRBJ2-5, is as follows: ETGVTQSPTHLIKTRGQQVTLRCSSQSGHNTVSWYQQALGQGPQFIFQYYREEENGRGNFPPRFSGLQFPNYSSELNVNALELDDSALYLCASSLRDGGETQYFGPGTRLLVL.